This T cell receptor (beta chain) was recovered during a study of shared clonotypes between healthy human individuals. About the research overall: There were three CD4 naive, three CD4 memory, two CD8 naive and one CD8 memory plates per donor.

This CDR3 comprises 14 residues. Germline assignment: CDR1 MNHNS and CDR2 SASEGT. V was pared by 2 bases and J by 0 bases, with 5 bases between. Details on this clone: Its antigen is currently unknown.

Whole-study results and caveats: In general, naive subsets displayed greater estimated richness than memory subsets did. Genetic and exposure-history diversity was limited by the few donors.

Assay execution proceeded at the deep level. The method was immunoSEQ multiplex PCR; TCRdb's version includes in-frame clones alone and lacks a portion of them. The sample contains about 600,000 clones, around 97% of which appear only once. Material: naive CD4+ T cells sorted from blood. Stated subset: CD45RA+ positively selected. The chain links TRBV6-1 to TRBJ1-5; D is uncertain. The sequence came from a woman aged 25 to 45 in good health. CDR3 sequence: CASSEFSSNQPQHF. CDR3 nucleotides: TGTGCCAGCAGTGAATTTTCTAGCAATCAGCCCCAGCATTTT.